This record looks at one T cell receptor (beta chain) sequence and its context. The antigen remains undetermined. Extraction of RNA preceded its reverse transcription into cDNA, which served as the sequencing template. Profiling relied on immunoSEQ multiplex PCR, and the TCRdb table lists in-frame clones only, not all of them. This table holds about 180,000 clones, about 60% found once. It was from PBMCs that CD4+ and CD8+ T cells were sorted. This sample is part of a study of CD8+ T cells in alopecia areata. General study results and limits: Clarity of TCR sharing across patients fell short of that in mice, possibly HLA-related. It was lesional scalp, especially alopecia totalis/universalis, that showed higher clonality than normal scalp.

After removal of 1 base from V and 5 bases from J, the junction contained 3 bases not matched to a gene. This CDR3 spans 14 amino acids. Germline V lookup: CDR1 SGHTA, CDR2 FQGNSA. The sequence derives from a human donor with alopecia areata. J is TRBJ1-2 and V is TRBV7-2; 8 positions match TRBD1. Source: CD4+ T cells sorted from blood, taken at week 0. The CDR3 DNA reads as TGTGCCAGCAGCTTAGGGACAGGGAAATATGGCTACACCTTC. It yields the protein CASSLGTGKYGYTF.